The 16 T cell receptor beta chains below all came from one sample that was sequenced in a study of neoadjuvant anti-PD-1 for oral cavity cancer. This table comes from immunoSEQ multiplex PCR, and its TCRdb copy is limited to in-frame clones, with some not included. Among about 62,000 clones listed, approximately 80% were seen once. The material sequenced was PBMCs, taken before nivolumab (anti-PD-1) treatment. The receptor set was obtained from a person aged 40-85 years with oral cavity squamous cell carcinoma.

V and J are TRBV5-1 and TRBJ1-1; TRBD1 aligns across 7 bases. Per germline, CDR1 SGHRS and CDR2 YFSETQ. This CDR3 comprises 14 residues. Trimming took 4 bases from V and 3 from J; bases not matched to a gene: 6. This CDR3 reads CASSPRGSHTEAFF. DNA for the CDR3: TGCGCCAGCAGCCCCAGGGGGTCCCACACTGAAGCTTTCTTT.

Only a few counts were recorded for this clone. V gene TRBV7-2 combines with J gene TRBJ2-5; TRBD1 aligns across 8 bases. The CDR3 loop spans 15 amino acids. The germline CDR1 and CDR2 sequences are SGHTA and FQGNSA. After removal of 6 bases from V and 5 bases from J, the junction contained 11 bases not matched to a gene. CDR3: CASRARTHRGETQYF. In nucleotides, the CDR3 is TGTGCCAGCAGAGCTCGGACGCACAGGGGGGAGACCCAGTACTTC. Full variable domain (outside the CDR3, taken from reference TRBV7-2 and TRBJ2-5): GAGVSQSPSNKVTEKGKDVELRCDPISGHTALYWYRQSLGQGLEFLIYFQGNSAPDKSGLPSDRFSAERTGGSVSTLTIQRTQQEDSAVYLCASRARTHRGETQYFGPGTRLLVL.

The J gene is TRBJ2-2, the V gene TRBV4-1, with 11 bases fitting TRBD2. Germline loops: CDR1 MGHRA, CDR2 YSYEKL. This CDR3 is 14 amino acids long. With V trimmed by 10 bases and J by 4 bases, 5 bases remained unmatched. The CDR3 loop reads CATRLAGSTGELFF. The CDR3 DNA is TGCGCCACCCGACTAGCGGGGAGCACCGGGGAGCTGTTTTTT.

CDR3 bases: TGTGCCAGTAGTACAGGGAGTCACAGGGGCAATCAGCCCCAGCATTTT. Protein: CASSTGSHRGNQPQHF. The chain combines TRBV19 with TRBJ1-5; D is possibly TRBD1 (6 bases). The CDR3 length is 16 residues. V was pared by 4 bases and J by 2 bases, with 15 bases between. Germline assignment: CDR1 LNHDA and CDR2 SQIVND (reference sequence).

This clone occurred a few times. V is TRBV5-1 and J is TRBJ1-2, with 9 bases aligning to TRBD1. Germline CDR1 and CDR2: SGHRS and YFSETQ. The CDR3 runs 15 residues. Trimming removed 0 bases from V and 1 base from J; junction bases left unmatched: 1. CDR3 in amino acids: CASSLGTGDNYGYTF. The CDR3 DNA reads as TGCGCCAGCAGCTTGGGGACAGGGGATAACTATGGCTACACCTTC.

The CDR3 spells CASSIDPRSDEQFF. As DNA, the CDR3 is TGTGCCAGTAGTATAGACCCTAGGTCCGATGAGCAGTTCTTC. The chain has TRBV19 and TRBJ2-1; D not certain. There are 14 residues in the CDR3. CDR1 and CDR2 from the germline V gene are LNHDA and SQIVND (reference sequence). V dropped 0 bases and J dropped 8 bases, with 11 bases sitting between them.

The rearrangement joins TRBV14 to TRBJ1-4; D is unresolved. The germline V gene has CDR1 SGHDN and CDR2 FVKESK. V was trimmed by 1 base and J by 3 bases, leaving 18 bases between them. CDR3 size: 18 residues. The CDR3 bases are TGTGCCAGCAGCCAAGGATTCCTCATAGACACGGCTAATGAAAAACTGTTTTTT. Its protein is CASSQGFLIDTANEKLFF.

The V and J genes are TRBV11-1 and TRBJ2-6; D remains ambiguous. This CDR3 comprises 14 residues. CDR1 is SGHAT, CDR2 FQDESV, per germline (reference sequence). V was trimmed by 0 bases and J by 1 base, leaving 1 base between them. In DNA form, the CDR3 reads TGTGCCAGCAGCTTAGCTTCTGGGGCCAACGTCCTGACTTTC. It yields the protein CASSLASGANVLTF.

V is TRBV5-1 and J is TRBJ2-6, with 9 nucleotides matching TRBD2. The CDR3 spans 20 residues. CDR1 is SGHRS, CDR2 YFSETQ, per germline. V shed 4 bases and J 0 bases; nucleotides not matched to a gene: 14. The CDR3: CASSVHARSGRVSGANVLTF. Here the CDR3 DNA reads TGCGCCAGCAGCGTACATGCGCGTAGCGGGAGAGTCTCTGGGGCCAACGTCCTGACTTTC.

This clone was seen a handful of times. V gene TRBV2 combines with J gene TRBJ2-7; 8 bases fit TRBD1. Germline V gives CDR1 SNHLY, CDR2 FYNNEI. The CDR3 spans 14 residues. Unmatched junction bases numbered 7, after V lost 5 bases and J lost 4 bases. CDR3 nucleotide sequence: TGTGCCAGCAGTAAGACAGGGGCGGGTTACGAGCAGTACTTC. Its translation: CASSKTGAGYEQYF.

The V and J genes are TRBV29-1 and TRBJ2-4, with TRBD2 as a possible D gene (6 bases). The CDR3 runs to 12 residues. Germline CDR1 and CDR2: SQVTM and ANQGSEA. V was cut by 6 bases and J by 5 bases, with 11 bases left in between. The CDR3 bases are TGCAGCGTGGCGGGGAACCAAAACATTCAGTACTTC. Translated, it gives CSVAGNQNIQYF.

The chain carries TRBV5-1 and TRBJ2-3; no firm D call. The length of the CDR3 is 13 residues. Germline V gives CDR1 SGHRS, CDR2 YFSETQ. The germline V and J ends were trimmed by 5 bases and 3 bases, with 10 bases remaining between them. The CDR3 sequence is CASRAGETDTQYF. CDR3 sequence (DNA): TGCGCCAGCAGGGCAGGCGAGACAGATACGCAGTATTTT. Drawing the rest from reference TRBV5-1 and TRBJ2-3, the complete variable domain is KAGVTQTPRYLIKTRGQQVTLSCSPISGHRSVSWYQQTPGQGLQFLFEYFSETQRNKGNFPGRFSGRQFSNSRSEMNVSTLELGDSALYLCASRAGETDTQYFGPGTRLTVL.

This chain joins TRBV18 and TRBJ1-2; 9 bases agree with TRBD1. Per the germline V gene, CDR1 is KGHSH and CDR2 is LQKENI. This CDR3 is built from 17 residues. With V trimmed by 1 base and J by 0 bases, 6 bases remained unmatched. Written as DNA, the CDR3 is TGTGCCAGCTCACCACTCGGACAGGGGAGAACTAACTATGGCTACACCTTC. Translated: CASSPLGQGRTNYGYTF. Filled out from reference TRBV18 and TRBJ1-2, the complete variable domain reads NAGVMQNPRHLVRRRGQEARLRCSPMKGHSHVYWYRQLPEEGLKFMVYLQKENIIDESGMPKERFSAEFPKEGPSILRIQQVVRGDSAAYFCASSPLGQGRTNYGYTFGSGTRLTVV.

The chain carries TRBV28 and TRBJ1-2, with TRBD1 matching 10 bases. This CDR3 contains 16 residues. Looked up from germline, CDR1 is MDHEN and CDR2 is SYDVKM. After removal of 6 bases from V and 1 base from J, the junction contained 8 bases not matched to a gene. The CDR3 here is CASSPPGTGVNYGYTF. The CDR3 nucleotides read TGTGCCAGCAGCCCCCCCGGGACAGGGGTTAACTATGGCTACACCTTC.

In its sample, this clone was seen a few times. The rearrangement links TRBV20-1 to TRBJ2-5; D is perhaps TRBD1 or TRBD2 (5 bases each). V was clipped by 6 bases and J by 7 bases, with 9 bases between them. The CDR3 totals 10 residues. Germline CDR1 reads DFQATT; CDR2 reads SNEGSKA (reference sequence). Here the CDR3 DNA reads TGCAGTGCCGTTGGGGGGACCCAGTACTTC. Protein: CSAVGGTQYF.

This clone appeared a single time. J is TRBJ2-7 and V is TRBV7-2; 11 nucleotides align to TRBD1. The junction had 5 bases not matched to a gene; V was cut back by 5 bases and J by 5 bases. Germline CDR1 and CDR2: SGHTA and FQGNSA. This CDR3 comprises 14 residues. CDR3 bases: TGTGCCAGCAGCCCGGACAGGGGGCGCGACGAGCAGTACTTC. This translates into CASSPDRGRDEQYF.